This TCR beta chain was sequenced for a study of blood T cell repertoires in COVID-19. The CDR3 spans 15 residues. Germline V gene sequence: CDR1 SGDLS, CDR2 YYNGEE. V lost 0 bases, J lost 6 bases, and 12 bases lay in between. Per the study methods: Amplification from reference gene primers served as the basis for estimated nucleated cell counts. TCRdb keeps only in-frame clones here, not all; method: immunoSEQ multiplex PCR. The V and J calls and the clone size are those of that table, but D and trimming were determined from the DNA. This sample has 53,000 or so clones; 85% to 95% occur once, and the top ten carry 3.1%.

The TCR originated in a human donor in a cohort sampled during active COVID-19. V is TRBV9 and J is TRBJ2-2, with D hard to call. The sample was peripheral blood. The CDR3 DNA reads TGTGCCAGCAGCGTAGCTGGCAGCGTGCCCGGGGAGCTGTTTTTT. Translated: CASSVAGSVPGELFF. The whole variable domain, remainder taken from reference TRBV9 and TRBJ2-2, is DSGVTQTPKHLITATGQRVTLRCSPRSGDLSVYWYQQSLDQGLQFLIQYYNGEERAKGNILERFSAQQFPDLHSELNLSSLELGDSALYFCASSVAGSVPGELFFGEGSRLTVL.